The rows below give T cell receptor beta chains drawn from one sample of a study of blood T cell repertoires in COVID-19. Some clones are missing from TCRdb's copy, which holds only in-frame ones; the method was immunoSEQ multiplex PCR. Of about 100,000 clones in the sample, around 86% were seen once. The specimen was peripheral blood. These receptors came from a man aged 50 to 60 with acute or convalescent COVID-19. Each CDR3 is given with its conserved first and last residue. A D gene is named only where the DNA matches it firmly. Not all rows give a size; the values are once, few, many and, for expanded clones, a class.

D gene,clone size,J gene,V gene,CDR3 DNA,CDR3 protein
TRBD2,-,TRBJ2-1,TRBV11-2,TGTGCCAGCAGCGCGGGACTGCGGGGGAGTGAGCAGTTCTTC,CASSAGLRGSEQFF
TRBD1,-,TRBJ2-5,TRBV5-1,TGCGCCAGCAGCGCGGACAGGGGGCAAGAGACCCAGTACTTC,CASSADRGQETQYF
TRBD1,few,TRBJ2-7,TRBV19,TGTGCCACCCGAGGACAGGGGGCCTACGAGCAGTACTTC,CATRGQGAYEQYF
-,-,TRBJ2-1,TRBV18,TGTGCCAGCTCACCATCCGGGGTGAGTGAGCAGTTCTTC,CASSPSGVSEQFF
-,-,TRBJ1-2,TRBV10-2,TGCGCCAGCAGTGAGTCGAGTGGTACGGGCTATGGCTACACCTTC,CASSESSGTGYGYTF
TRBD2,-,TRBJ2-5,TRBV3-1/TRBV3-2,TGTGCCAGCAGCCAAGCCCTAGCGGGAGGTATGGAGACCCAGTACTTC,CASSQALAGGMETQYF
-,-,TRBJ1-2,TRBV27,TGTGCCAGCAGTCGAAGCCGCGGCGCAGAATATGGCTACACCTTC,CASSRSRGAEYGYTF
TRBD1,-,TRBJ2-1,TRBV6-4,TGTGCCAGCAGTGGAGGACAGGGACTTTACAATGAGCAGTTCTTC,CASSGGQGLYNEQFF
-,-,TRBJ1-4,TRBV4-1,TGCGCCAGCAGCCAAGCCTACAGACAGGCGGGAGGAACTAATGAAAAACTGTTTTTT,CASSQAYRQAGGTNEKLFF
-,once,TRBJ2-4,TRBV11-2,TGTGCCAGCAGCTTAGGGCAGTTGCTAGCCAAAAACATTCAGTACTTC,CASSLGQLLAKNIQYF
TRBD2,-,TRBJ2-7,TRBV5-1,TGCGCCAGCGGTAGGGGCACTAGCGGGAGGGCCATGAACGAGCAGTACTTC,CASGRGTSGRAMNEQYF
TRBD2,-,TRBJ2-1,TRBV9,TGTGCCAGCAGCGTAGGGGTCTGGGGGGAGGGCCTTTTTTTCTTC,CASSVGVWGEGLFFF
-,-,TRBJ2-1,TRBV7-2,TGTGCCAGCAGCCCGTATGAGGAGCAGTTCTTC,CASSPYEEQFF
TRBD1,-,TRBJ2-5,TRBV6-6,TGTGCCAGCAGATCCACAGGGGTTTCGTCAGAGACCCAGTACTTC,CASRSTGVSSETQYF
-,once,TRBJ2-7,TRBV5-1,TGCGCCAGCAGCCAAGGGGCCTTCCCCTACGAGCAGTACTTC,CASSQGAFPYEQYF
-,-,TRBJ2-1,TRBV28,TGTGCCAGCAGTTCCGGGTTCAATGAGCAGTTCTTC,CASSSGFNEQFF
-,-,TRBJ1-4,TRBV3-1/TRBV3-2,TGTGCCAGCAGCCAAGGGTCCCAGGGTTCAAACGAAAAACTGTTTTTT,CASSQGSQGSNEKLFF
TRBD1,-,TRBJ1-1,TRBV5-4,TGTGCCAGCAGCCTGGGACAGAAAATGAACACTGAAGCTTTCTTT,CASSLGQKMNTEAFF
TRBD2,few,TRBJ2-7,TRBV4-1,TGCGCCAGCAGCTACGGGACTATCCCTACCTACGAGCAGTACTTC,CASSYGTIPTYEQYF
TRBD2,-,TRBJ2-5,TRBV27,TGTGCCAGCAGCCTAGCGGGAGGTGGAGAGACCCAGTACTTC,CASSLAGGGETQYF
TRBD2,-,TRBJ2-1,TRBV28,TGTGCCAGCACGCCCACTAGCGGGAGGGCCGTTGAGCAGTTCTTC,CASTPTSGRAVEQFF
-,few,TRBJ2-2,TRBV7-2,TGTGCCAGCAGCCCCGACATCACCGGGGAGCTGTTTTTT,CASSPDITGELFF
TRBD2,few,TRBJ2-5,TRBV19,TGTGCCAGTACTCCTACCGCGGGAGGGGAGACCCAGTACTTC,CASTPTAGGETQYF
TRBD2,once,TRBJ2-7,TRBV7-2,TGTGCCAGCAGCACAGCGGGGACTAGCGGGAACTACGAGCAGTACTTC,CASSTAGTSGNYEQYF
TRBD2,-,TRBJ2-3,TRBV7-9,TGTGCCAGCAGCTCGGGGGGTAAAGACACAGATACGCAGTATTTT,CASSSGGKDTDTQYF
-,-,TRBJ2-1,TRBV7-6,TGTGCCAGCAGCCATTTCCGGGAGAAGAACCCTGAGCAGTTCTTC,CASSHFREKNPEQFF
TRBD2,-,TRBJ2-1,TRBV11-2,TGTGCCAGCAGCTTAATGGGAAGCGGGACCTACAATGAGCAGTTCTTC,CASSLMGSGTYNEQFF
TRBD1,many,TRBJ1-5,TRBV19,TGTGCCAGTAGTATAGCGGGACGACAGGGGAAGCCCCAGCATTTT,CASSIAGRQGKPQHF
-,-,TRBJ2-3,TRBV4-1,TGCGCCAGCAGCCAGCCCCCCCTTCTAGCTGACAAAAGAGATACGCAGTATTTT,CASSQPPLLADKRDTQYF
TRBD2,-,TRBJ2-1,TRBV18,TGTGCCAGCTCATCTAGCGGGAGGGCCAAAGCTGAGCAGTTCTTC,CASSSSGRAKAEQFF
-,-,TRBJ1-1,TRBV7-8,TGTGCCAGCAGCTTAGAGGGGCAGGGAAGTACCGCCACTGAAGCTTTCTTT,CASSLEGQGSTATEAFF
-,once,TRBJ2-7,TRBV4-1,TGCGCCAGCAGCCCGGGCCGGGGGGCCTACGACGAGCAGTACTTC,CASSPGRGAYDEQYF
TRBD1,-,TRBJ1-5,TRBV19,TGTGCCAGTAGTTCTCGAGGGACAGCAAATAGCAATCAGCCCCAGCATTTT,CASSSRGTANSNQPQHF
TRBD1,-,TRBJ1-2,TRBV5-4,TGTGCCAGCAGCCGGGGCCTAACAGGGGGCGCGGATGGCTACACCTTC,CASSRGLTGGADGYTF
-,-,TRBJ2-3,TRBV18,TGTGCCAGCTCACAAGCCGGAGCCGCTGAAGATACGCAGTATTTT,CASSQAGAAEDTQYF
-,once,TRBJ1-5,TRBV12-2,TGTGCAAGTCGCTTAGAGGTCATGTTGGGGCAGGGCAATCAGCCCCAGCATTTT,CASRLEVMLGQGNQPQHF
-,-,TRBJ2-5,TRBV12-3/TRBV12-4,TGTGCCAGCAGTTTTGTAAAAGAGACCCAGTACTTC,CASSFVKETQYF
-,once,TRBJ2-5,TRBV14,TGTGCCAGCAGCCCTCACCAGGAGGGCCAAGAGACCCAGTACTTC,CASSPHQEGQETQYF
-,few,TRBJ2-1,TRBV5-1,TGCGCCAGCAGCTTGGGACTAATCAATGAGCAGTTCTTC,CASSLGLINEQFF
TRBD1,-,TRBJ2-7,TRBV30,TGTGCCTGGAACAGGGGACCCTACGAGCAGTACTTC,CAWNRGPYEQYF
-,-,TRBJ2-3,TRBV20-1,TGCAGTGCTAGAGATCTTAAGACTATGAAATTT,CSARDLKTMKF
-,-,TRBJ1-2,TRBV6-1,TGTGCCAGCAGTGAAAGCTTTTCTAACTATGGCTACACCTTC,CASSESFSNYGYTF
TRBD2,-,TRBJ2-5,TRBV9,TGTGCCAGCAGCCCTAGCGGGGACCAAGAGACCCAGTACTTC,CASSPSGDQETQYF
TRBD1,-,TRBJ1-1,TRBV7-6,TGTGCCAGCAGCTTAGGGACAGGGACGAACACTGAAGCTTTCTTT,CASSLGTGTNTEAFF
-,once,TRBJ1-2,TRBV5-4,TGTGCCAGCAGCGGCCAGGGGAGAAACTATGGCTACACCTTC,CASSGQGRNYGYTF
TRBD1,-,TRBJ2-7,TRBV28,TGTGCCAGCAGTACCTCCGGGACAGGGGGCTACGAGCAGTACTTC,CASSTSGTGGYEQYF
-,-,TRBJ2-1,TRBV15,TGTGCCACCAGCAGAGATGAGGGAAGTGAGCAGTTCTTC,CATSRDEGSEQFF
-,-,TRBJ1-3,TRBV6-1,TGTGCCAGCAGTGTGGCCCTCGGGGGGCCGGGAAACACCATATATTTT,CASSVALGGPGNTIYF
TRBD2,-,TRBJ2-3,TRBV13,TGTGCCAGCAGCTATATAGCGGGAGAGGCTTCAGATACGCAGTATTTT,CASSYIAGEASDTQYF
TRBD2,-,TRBJ2-7,TRBV7-8,TGTGCCAGCAGCTTAGCGGGGGGGGGATTCTACGAGCAGTACTTC,CASSLAGGGFYEQYF
TRBD2,-,TRBJ2-5,TRBV9,TGTGCCAGCAGCTTATCTAGCGGATTTGGGGAGACCCAGTACTTC,CASSLSSGFGETQYF
TRBD2,once,TRBJ2-7,TRBV24-1,TGTGCCACCAGTATCGGGACTAGCGGGAGATCAGGGGAATACGAGCAGTACTTC,CATSIGTSGRSGEYEQYF
-,-,TRBJ1-2,TRBV7-9,TGTGCCAGCAGCCTTCTACAGGGCTATGGCTACACCTTC,CASSLLQGYGYTF
-,-,TRBJ2-7,TRBV10-3,TGTGCCATCAGTGGTAGCGAAAGCTCCTACGAGCAGTACTTC,CAISGSESSYEQYF
-,many,TRBJ1-1,TRBV5-5,TGTGCCAGCAGCTCCCGGACCTGGGAGGGCACTGAAGCTTTCTTT,CASSSRTWEGTEAFF